One and the same sample provided the 24 T cell receptor beta chains below, sequenced in a study of blood T cell repertoires in COVID-19. Only in-frame clones appear in the TCRdb table, and some are missing; sequencing was by immunoSEQ multiplex PCR. The table shows 150,000 to 200,000 clones, with over 75% occurring only once. What was sequenced was peripheral blood. The origin of the receptors is a woman aged 80 or older with active or convalescent COVID-19.

The V call is TRBV7-6, the J call TRBJ1-2, with 11 bases identical to TRBD1. Germline V gives CDR1 SGHVS, CDR2 FNYEAQ. This CDR3 region has 15 residues. Trimming removed 5 bases from V and 7 bases from J; junction bases left unmatched: 9. Here the CDR3 reads CASSTPGQGARGYTF. The CDR3 nucleotides read TGTGCCAGCAGCACCCCCGGACAGGGGGCTCGTGGCTACACCTTC.

The chain couples TRBV24-1 to TRBJ2-3, with 10 nucleotides matching TRBD2. The junction had 0 bases not matched to a gene; V was cut back by 1 base and J by 6 bases. The CDR3 has 14 amino acids. Germline V lookup: CDR1 KGHDR, CDR2 SFDVKD. The CDR3 loop reads CATSDFSGGDTQYF. The CDR3 DNA reads as TGTGCCACCAGTGATTTTAGCGGGGGGGATACGCAGTATTTT.

Here the CDR3 reads CASSSGGGSPPKETQYF. CDR3 in DNA: TGCGCCAGCAGCTCGGGCGGGGGGAGCCCTCCAAAAGAGACCCAGTACTTC. V and J are TRBV5-1 and TRBJ2-5; the match to TRBD2 covers 8 bases. Trimming at V came to 3 bases and at J to 3 bases, leaving 13 bases not matched to a gene. Germline values: CDR1 SGHRS, CDR2 YFSETQ. The CDR3 extends over 17 amino acids.

The chain links TRBV3-1 (or the pseudogene TRBV3-2) to TRBJ2-1; TRBD2 aligns across 11 bases. CDR1 is LGHDT and CDR2 is YNNKEL in the germline V gene (reference sequence). The J segment lost 0 bases and the V segment lost 2 bases, leaving 18 bases of the junction unmatched. The CDR3 loop spans 22 amino acids. In DNA, the CDR3 is TGTGCCAGCAGCCAATTTGCGCTAGCGGGGGGTCCTGATCTAAGCTCCTACAATGAGCAGTTCTTC. Translation gives CASSQFALAGGPDLSSYNEQFF.

Remarks on this clone: Other DNA sequences in the sample encode the same CDR3. The rearrangement joins TRBV5-1 to TRBJ1-1; D remains unclear. The germline V and J ends were trimmed by 0 bases and 2 bases, with 8 bases remaining between them. Germline V lookup: CDR1 SGHRS, CDR2 YFSETQ. The CDR3 extends over 14 amino acids. CDR3: CASSLASGNTEAFF. In DNA form, the CDR3 reads TGCGCCAGCAGCTTGGCGTCAGGAAACACTGAAGCTTTCTTT.

The gene calls are TRBV6-6 and TRBJ1-6; 11 bases match TRBD1. V shed 7 bases and J 5 bases; nucleotides not matched to a gene: 7. The germline V gene has CDR1 MNHNY and CDR2 SVGAGI (reference sequence). The CDR3 is 16 residues long. The CDR3 coding sequence is TGTGCCAGCACTCGGGACAGGGGGTACCATAATTCACCCCTCCACTTT. Translated: CASTRDRGYHNSPLHF.

The rearrangement joins TRBV2 to TRBJ2-3; 7 nucleotides match TRBD2. This CDR3 contains 16 residues. The trim removed 2 bases at V and 4 bases at J, leaving 9 bases unmatched. Germline CDR1 reads SNHLY; CDR2 reads FYNNEI. The CDR3 sequence is CASSELGRGSADTQYF. CDR3 nucleotide sequence: TGTGCCAGCAGTGAACTTGGGAGGGGTTCGGCAGATACGCAGTATTTT.

V is TRBV20-1 and J is TRBJ2-7, with a tentative D call TRBD1 (5 bases). Per the germline V gene, CDR1 is DFQATT and CDR2 is SNEGSKA (reference sequence). The CDR3 consists of 11 residues. CDR3 residues: CSPRQGNEQYF. CDR3 DNA sequence: TGCAGCCCGAGGCAGGGCAACGAGCAGTACTTC.

The chain couples TRBV6-5 to TRBJ2-7, with 8 bases that match TRBD2. Germline V gives CDR1 MNHEY, CDR2 SVGAGI. This CDR3 has 14 amino acids. The trim removed 7 bases at V and 0 bases at J, leaving 5 bases unmatched. This CDR3 reads CASTRGGDSYEQYF. CDR3 coding DNA: TGTGCCAGCACCCGGGGGGGCGACTCCTACGAGCAGTACTTC.

This clone was recorded a few times. The rearrangement links TRBV11-3 to TRBJ2-1, with TRBD1 matching over 7 bases. Germline assignment: CDR1 SGHNT and CDR2 YENEEA. This CDR3 comprises 14 residues. The V segment lost 5 bases and the J segment 7 bases; nucleotides outside the gene matches: 8. The DNA for the CDR3 is TGTGCCAGCAGCCCTCGACAGGGTGGGAATGAGCAGTTCTTC. It specifies CASSPRQGGNEQFF.

The genes are TRBV29-1 and TRBJ1-2, with D possibly matching TRBD1 (6 bases). Trimming pared 6 bases from V and 4 bases from J, leaving 9 bases between. The germline gives CDR1 SQVTM, CDR2 ANQGSEA. The CDR3 consists of 11 residues. CDR3 in amino acids: CSVQGSYGYTF. The CDR3 DNA sequence: TGCAGCGTCCAGGGGAGCTATGGCTACACCTTC. Combining the CDR3 with reference TRBV29-1 and TRBJ1-2 gives the whole variable domain SAVISQKPSRDICQRGTSLTIQCQVDSQVTMMFWYRQQPGQSLTLIATANQGSEATYESGFVIDKFPISRPNLTFSTLTVSNMSPEDSSIYLCSVQGSYGYTFGSGTRLTVV.

The rearrangement joins TRBV10-1 to TRBJ2-3; tentatively, D is TRBD2 (6 bases). This CDR3 has 14 amino acids. The ends were cut back, 8 bases at V and 2 bases at J, with 14 bases in the middle. In germline, CDR1 is WNHNN, CDR2 SYGVQD (reference sequence). CDR3 coding DNA: TGCGCCAGCCCCCGCGGGGTGCCCACAGATACGCAGTATTTT. This encodes CASPRGVPTDTQYF.

The chain carries TRBV9 and TRBJ2-7; possibly TRBD1 for D (7 bases). V was clipped by 7 bases and J by 0 bases, with 11 bases between them. Per germline, CDR1 SGDLS and CDR2 YYNGEE. The CDR3 is made up of 13 amino acids. The CDR3 nucleotides are TGTGCCAGCGGGGGGACAGACTCCTACGAGCAGTACTTC. Amino acid sequence: CASGGTDSYEQYF.

V gene TRBV6-5 combines with J gene TRBJ1-6; 7 bases are shared with TRBD1. Trimming removed 2 bases from V and 11 bases from J; junction bases left unmatched: 9. CDR1 is MNHEY, CDR2 SVGAGI, per germline. CDR3 length: 15 residues. CDR3 bases: TGTGCCAGCAGTTACCAGGGACAGCCTGCGGCACCCCTCCACTTT. Residues: CASSYQGQPAAPLHF.

J is TRBJ2-3 and V is TRBV5-1; 10 bases agree with TRBD2. CDR3 length: 16 amino acids. V lost 4 bases, J lost 1 base, and 6 bases stayed unmatched. Germline assignment: CDR1 SGHRS and CDR2 YFSETQ. CDR3 in amino acids: CASSLSGGAGTDTQYF. DNA for the CDR3: TGCGCCAGCAGCCTCAGCGGGGGGGCCGGCACAGATACGCAGTATTTT.

This rearrangement joins TRBV7-2 to TRBJ2-3; no clear D. Trimming cost V 5 bases and J 1 base, with 19 bases left between them. Germline V gives CDR1 SGHTA, CDR2 FQGNSA. The CDR3 is made up of 17 amino acids. CDR3 protein: CASSTTAYLGRTDTQYF. The DNA for the CDR3 is TGTGCCAGCAGCACCACCGCCTATCTGGGCCGCACAGATACGCAGTATTTT. Based on the CDR3 plus reference TRBV7-2 and TRBJ2-3, the full variable domain is GAGVSQSPSNKVTEKGKDVELRCDPISGHTALYWYRQSLGQGLEFLIYFQGNSAPDKSGLPSDRFSAERTGGSVSTLTIQRTQQEDSAVYLCASSTTAYLGRTDTQYFGPGTRLTVL.

CDR3 bases: TGTGCCAGCAGCCCCGCAGGGTTGGGGGAGCTGTTTTTT. Translated, it gives CASSPAGLGELFF. The chain carries TRBV6-2 or TRBV6-3 and TRBJ2-2; D may be TRBD1 (5 bases). Per germline, CDR1 MNHEY and CDR2 SVGEGT. CDR3 length: 13 residues. V was clipped by 6 bases and J by 8 bases, with 13 bases between them.

The gene calls are TRBV18 and TRBJ2-7; D is perhaps TRBD1 (5 bases). Germline V lookup: CDR1 KGHSH, CDR2 LQKENI. V shed 4 bases and J shed 2 bases, with 9 bases lying between them. The CDR3 consists of 13 residues. CDR3 in DNA: TGTGCCAGCTCACAGGGGTCCCCCTACGAGCAGTACTTC. As protein: CASSQGSPYEQYF. The full variable domain, in which reference TRBV18 and TRBJ2-7 provide the parts outside the CDR3, is NAGVMQNPRHLVRRRGQEARLRCSPMKGHSHVYWYRQLPEEGLKFMVYLQKENIIDESGMPKERFSAEFPKEGPSILRIQQVVRGDSAAYFCASSQGSPYEQYFGPGTRLTVT.

This clone was recorded only once. The rearrangement uses TRBV10-3 and TRBJ1-3, with 8 bases fitting TRBD1. Germline V CDR1 and CDR2: ENHRY, SYGVKD. V lost 1 base to trimming and J lost 0 bases; unmatched junction nucleotides: 5. The CDR3 totals 17 residues. CDR3 DNA sequence: TGTGCCATCAGTGAGTGGACAGGGATGAGCTCTGGAAACACCATATATTTT. Translating gives CAISEWTGMSSGNTIYF.

The rearrangement uses TRBV30 and TRBJ1-1; the match to TRBD1 covers 7 bases. Germline V gene data show CDR1 as GTSNPN and CDR2 as SVGIG (reference sequence). This CDR3 is built from 13 residues. The V segment lost 2 bases and the J segment 4 bases; nucleotides outside the gene matches: 4. The CDR3 DNA sequence: TGTGCCTGGAGTCAGGGGGGAGGCACTGAAGCTTTCTTT. Amino acids: CAWSQGGGTEAFF.

The gene calls are TRBV10-2 and TRBJ1-6; 9 bases agree with TRBD1. J gave up 6 bases and V 6 bases, and 9 bases lay outside the gene matches. Germline lookup yields CDR1 WSHSY and CDR2 SAAADI. The CDR3 runs to 16 residues. CDR3 amino acids: CASRGTGRGINSPLHF. In nucleotides, the CDR3 is TGCGCCAGCAGGGGGACAGGGCGGGGGATTAATTCACCCCTCCACTTT.

The CDR3 coding sequence is TGTGCCACCAGCAGACACGCTCTCGGACTAGCGGGTGAGCAGTACTTC. As protein: CATSRHALGLAGEQYF. V usage is TRBV15 and J usage is TRBJ2-7; 11 positions match TRBD2. The CDR3 length is 16 residues. Germline V gene sequence: CDR1 LNHNV, CDR2 YYDKDF (reference sequence). J was trimmed by 7 bases and V by 2 bases; bases with no gene match: 10.

The chain recombines TRBV6-5 with TRBJ2-1, with 8 positions matching TRBD1. Looked up from germline, CDR1 is MNHEY and CDR2 is SVGAGI. CDR3 length: 13 amino acids. V shed 5 bases, J shed 7 bases, and the junction held 4 bases outside the gene matches. As DNA, the CDR3 is TGTGCCAGCAGTACAGACAGGGGTAATGAGCAGTTCTTC. Translating gives CASSTDRGNEQFF.

The J gene is TRBJ1-5, the V gene TRBV7-9, with 9 bases aligning to TRBD1. This CDR3 has 15 amino acids. V lost 1 base and J lost 4; bases outside the gene matches: 2. The germline gives CDR1 SEHNR, CDR2 FQNEAQ (reference sequence). CDR3 nucleotides: TGTGCCAGCAGCTTAGGGGACAGGGCAAATCAGCCCCAGCATTTT. It specifies CASSLGDRANQPQHF.